These 2 T cell receptor beta chains share one sample of origin, sequenced in a study of CD8 T cells in ankylosing spondylitis. In TCRdb, the 5' RACE reads were re-called with MiXCR into one record per CDR3 protein. The sample has 200,000 to 250,000 distinct CDR3 sequences, around 8% seen once. Sequences were obtained from blood, either unsorted or a sorted T cell fraction (not recorded which). These receptors all stem from a female donor with ankylosing spondylitis or in good health (not recorded which).

This clonotype was found a few times. V is TRBV7-2 and J is TRBJ2-2; 10 bases are shared with TRBD2. CDR1 is SGHTA and CDR2 is FQGNSA in the germline V gene. Trimming at V came to 5 bases and at J to 4 bases, leaving 4 bases not matched to a gene. The CDR3 has 15 residues. The chain's CDR3 is CASSHTSGATGELFF. CDR3 DNA: TGTGCCAGCAGCCATACTAGCGGGGCCACCGGGGAGCTGTTTTTT.

The chain couples TRBV20-1 to TRBJ2-7, with D perhaps TRBD1 or TRBD2 (5 bases each). This CDR3 spans 13 amino acids. In germline, CDR1 is DFQATT, CDR2 SNEGSKA (reference sequence). The germline V and J ends were trimmed by 6 bases and 3 bases, with 15 bases remaining between them. In DNA form, the CDR3 reads TGCAGTGCCAGGGCTAGCCCTCTCTACGAGCAGTACTTC. Encoded protein: CSARASPLYEQYF.